The clone carrying this TCR beta chain has just a few counts. What it binds is not known. The entry originates in a study of human T cells and chemical hapten exposure. Overall study context: Investigators sensitized 2 cm by 2 cm of upper inner arm skin with 2% DPC. DPC 0.01% went on the upper back by patch test, with reading at 6 days. Whole-study findings and limits: The study found expanded TCRs formed significantly more large CDR3 similarity clusters than controls.

This CDR3 is 16 amino acids long. V lost 2 bases and J lost 1, with 14 bases in between. Per the germline V gene, CDR1 is SGHVS and CDR2 is FQNEAQ. TCRdb processed the RACE reads anew with MiXCR; each CDR3 protein has one entry. The sample has under 85,000 distinct CDR3 sequences; around 10% are singletons. Noted time point: patch test 1, 2 weeks after DPC sensitization. Treatment denoted: therapeutic diphenylcyclopropenone sensitization with weekly scalp DPC. The clonotype was recovered from a woman between 45 and 60 years old with alopecia areata. Some clones in this sample may be carry-over from other donors' samples. The gene calls are TRBV7-8 and TRBJ2-5, with D tentatively TRBD1 or TRBD2 (5 bases each). This material consisted of whole blood, taken in connection with sensitization to the hapten diphenylcyclopropenone (DPC). This CDR3 is CASSLRGRPVQETQYF. DNA of the CDR3: TGTGCCAGCAGCTTACGGGGACGCCCCGTCCAAGAGACCCAGTACTTC.